Following are 3 T cell receptor beta chains from one sample sequenced in a study of blood T cell repertoires in COVID-19. Sequenced by immunoSEQ multiplex PCR; TCRdb stores in-frame clones only, minus some. This sample yields about 420,000 clones, of which 70% to 90% are seen a single time; roughly 0.84% belongs to the top ten. The sequenced sample was peripheral blood. These TCRs come from a man between 18 and 35 years old with COVID-19, enrolled during active disease.

This chain connects TRBV12-3 or TRBV12-4 to TRBJ2-5; D is uncertain. This CDR3 has 13 amino acids. Between the trimmed V and J ends, which lost 7 bases and 0 bases, there was a span of 9 bases. CDR3: CASMGRNQETQYF. Here the CDR3 DNA reads TGTGCCAGCATGGGCCGCAACCAAGAGACCCAGTACTTC.

This clone was detected only once. The rearrangement uses TRBV19 and TRBJ2-3; the D gene is possibly TRBD2 (6 bases). The CDR3 extends over 16 amino acids. V was pared by 3 bases and J by 3 bases, with 16 bases between. Germline values: CDR1 LNHDA, CDR2 SQIVND (reference sequence). CDR3 region: CASSMRGPRRTDTQYF. CDR3 nucleotide sequence: TGTGCCAGTAGTATGCGGGGCCCAAGGAGGACAGATACGCAGTATTTT.

The V and J genes are TRBV29-1 and TRBJ1-1; no firm D call. CDR1 and CDR2 from the germline V gene are SQVTM and ANQGSEA. The CDR3 has 11 residues. V was pared by 6 bases and J by 3 bases, with 8 bases between. This CDR3 is CSVRHYTEAFF. CDR3 nucleotide sequence: TGCAGCGTACGTCACTACACTGAAGCTTTCTTT.